This T cell receptor (beta chain) was found in a study of cytomegalovirus exposure and HLA in healthy donors. General observations from the study: Most sequenced TCRs were rare (though some public TCRs occurred in many donors).

Germline CDR1 and CDR2: GTSNPN and SVGIG (reference sequence). V trimming: 5 bases; J trimming: 6 bases; junction bases outside the gene matches: 1. The CDR3 runs 11 residues. PCR amplification relied on 60 Vbeta primers (plus 13 Jbeta primers). In the original processing: In a later analysis, around 12 million of approximately 81 million unique beta chains occurred in at least two donors. TCRdb's copy holds only in-frame clones and misses some; the assay was immunoSEQ multiplex PCR. V and J calls and clone size are given by that table; D and trimming were obtained from the DNA. The data show some 130,000 clones, around 60% seen once. As to this clone: Its antigen is undetermined.

The chain recombines TRBV30 with TRBJ2-1; 7 bases are a match to TRBD1. This TCR derives from a man aged 35-49 years in good health and CMV-seropositive. Sequenced sample: PBMCs. Written as DNA, the CDR3 is TGTGCCTGGGACAGGGCCAATGAGCAGTTCTTC. It yields the protein CAWDRANEQFF.